This TCR beta chain is from a study of response to subunit inactivated influenza vaccine. General study points: New T cells are recruited in small numbers by each seasonal influenza vaccination, according to the authors' suggestion.

The germline V gene encodes CDR1 SGHRS and CDR2 YFSETQ. With 4 bases removed from V and 0 bases from J, the gap between germline ends came to 11 bases. The CDR3 covers 15 residues. A single record per CDR3 protein comes from TCRdb applying MiXCR to the RT-PCR reads. The top ten hold around 7% of the sample, which has roughly 700,000 distinct CDR3 sequences, approximately 15% seen once. This clonotype was picked up many times. What it binds is unknown. This chain connects TRBV5-1 to TRBJ1-3; D remains ambiguous. The receptor was derived from a man in his fifties who received an inactivated influenza vaccine. Sequencing was performed on PBMCs from blood, taken 14 days before vaccination. CDR3 DNA sequence: TGCGCCAGCAGCCTTTGGGGTAACTCTGGAAACACCATATATTTT. Translating it yields CASSLWGNSGNTIYF.